Listed below are T cell receptor beta chains from one sample, sequenced in a study of beta chain features in type 1 diabetes. Clones were sequenced by immunoSEQ multiplex PCR, and TCRdb holds only the in-frame ones, with some missing. The repertoire includes 970,000 or so clones, about 17% of them detected once, and 0.02% to 0.025% sits in the top ten. The sequenced material came from naive CD4+ T cells from blood. The receptors originated from a young woman in good health. The CDR3 runs from the conserved cysteine through the conserved F or W. D genes are given only for firm matches. A clone size is listed for some rows: how often the clone was seen (once, few, many), or a class if it is expanded.

V: TRBV9
J: TRBJ2-3
size: -
D: -
CDR3: CASSGRVYATDTQYF
DNA: TGTGCCAGCAGCGGGCGGGTCTACGCGACAGATACGCAGTATTTT

V: TRBV7-9
J: TRBJ1-2
size: few
D: -
CDR3: CASSLDVYGYTF
DNA: TGTGCCAGCAGCCTGGACGTCTATGGCTACACCTTC

V: TRBV5-6
J: TRBJ2-1
size: few
D: -
CDR3: CASSLRPGPDNEQFF
DNA: TGTGCCAGCAGCTTGCGTCCGGGGCCGGACAATGAGCAGTTCTTC

V: TRBV7-3
J: TRBJ2-1
size: -
D: TRBD2
CDR3: CASSYGLAGRNEQFF
DNA: TGTGCCAGCAGCTACGGACTAGCGGGAAGAAATGAGCAGTTCTTC

V: TRBV5-4
J: TRBJ2-7
size: -
D: -
CDR3: CASSPAGYSEQYF
DNA: TGTGCCAGCAGCCCCGCGGGTTATTCCGAGCAGTACTTC

V: TRBV19
J: TRBJ2-2
size: few
D: -
CDR3: CASNLPGATGELFF
DNA: TGTGCCAGTAACCTGCCCGGTGCAACCGGGGAGCTGTTTTTT

V: TRBV28
J: TRBJ2-7
size: few
D: TRBD1
CDR3: CASSPVSPGQGIYEQYF
DNA: TGTGCCAGCAGTCCCGTAAGCCCGGGACAGGGGATCTACGAGCAGTACTTC

V: TRBV28
J: TRBJ2-1
size: -
D: -
CDR3: CASSFAGRVLNEQFF
DNA: TGTGCCAGCAGTTTCGCAGGAAGAGTACTCAATGAGCAGTTCTTC

V: TRBV28
J: TRBJ2-1
size: few
D: -
CDR3: CASSTIDNEQFF
DNA: TGTGCCAGCAGTACCATAGATAATGAGCAGTTCTTC

V: TRBV15
J: TRBJ1-1
size: few
D: TRBD1
CDR3: CATSGTGINHEAFF
DNA: TGTGCCACCAGCGGGACAGGGATTAATCATGAAGCTTTCTTT

V: TRBV20-1
J: TRBJ2-5
size: -
D: -
CDR3: CSATQETQYF
DNA: TGCAGTGCTACTCAAGAGACCCAGTACTTC

V: TRBV27
J: TRBJ2-4
size: -
D: TRBD1
CDR3: CASTLTGTGNRVQYF
DNA: TGTGCCAGCACCCTAACCGGGACAGGGAATCGCGTTCAGTACTTC

V: TRBV7-3
J: TRBJ2-3
size: -
D: -
CDR3: CASSLNGRFADTQYF
DNA: TGTGCCAGCAGTCTTAATGGCAGGTTCGCAGATACGCAGTATTTT

V: TRBV27
J: TRBJ2-3
size: few
D: TRBD2
CDR3: CASSPATGLPSTDTQYF
DNA: TGTGCCAGCAGTCCCGCTACGGGACTACCCAGCACAGATACGCAGTATTTT

V: TRBV7-2
J: TRBJ2-5
size: -
D: -
CDR3: CASSLASGAETQYF
DNA: TGTGCCAGCAGCTTAGCTTCAGGGGCAGAGACCCAGTACTTC

V: TRBV5-1
J: TRBJ2-1
size: few
D: -
CDR3: CASSFGLGSNEQFF
DNA: TGCGCCAGCAGCTTTGGGCTCGGGAGCAATGAGCAGTTCTTC

V: TRBV7-2
J: TRBJ2-7
size: -
D: TRBD2
CDR3: CASSFGLAGRNYEQYF
DNA: TGTGCCAGCAGCTTCGGTCTAGCGGGACGAAATTACGAGCAGTACTTC

V: TRBV23-1
J: TRBJ2-7
size: few
D: -
CDR3: CASSQSERGSYEQYF
DNA: TGCGCCAGCAGTCAATCGGAAAGGGGATCCTACGAGCAGTACTTC

V: TRBV19
J: TRBJ1-1
size: few
D: TRBD1
CDR3: CASSIRNRGFGEAFF
DNA: TGTGCCAGTAGTATTCGTAACAGGGGATTTGGTGAAGCTTTCTTT

V: TRBV7-2
J: TRBJ1-4
size: few
D: -
CDR3: CASSLEGVPQEKLFF
DNA: TGTGCCAGCAGCTTAGAGGGCGTACCGCAGGAAAAACTGTTTTTT

V: TRBV6-5
J: TRBJ2-3
size: -
D: -
CDR3: CASSPRRELQYF
DNA: TGTGCCAGCAGCCCGCGGAGGGAATTACAGTATTTT

V: TRBV6-6
J: TRBJ2-3
size: -
D: -
CDR3: CASSYNVVGTQYF
DNA: TGTGCCAGCAGTTACAATGTGGTCGGTACGCAGTATTTT

V: TRBV9
J: TRBJ2-1
size: few
D: -
CDR3: CASSGSSSYNEQFF
DNA: TGTGCCAGCAGCGGATCAAGCTCCTACAATGAGCAGTTCTTC

V: TRBV10-2
J: TRBJ2-3
size: -
D: -
CDR3: CASHGQLKNTDTQYF
DNA: TGCGCCAGCCACGGACAGCTTAAGAATACAGATACGCAGTATTTT

V: TRBV10-3
J: TRBJ2-1
size: few
D: -
CDR3: CAIMGGSYNEQFF
DNA: TGTGCCATCATGGGGGGATCCTACAATGAGCAGTTCTTC

V: TRBV7-2
J: TRBJ2-2
size: few
D: -
CDR3: CASSLARDNTGELFF
DNA: TGTGCCAGCAGCTTGGCCAGGGATAACACCGGGGAGCTGTTTTTT

V: TRBV6-6
J: TRBJ1-1
size: -
D: TRBD1
CDR3: CASRYRGPGTEAFF
DNA: TGTGCCAGCAGGTACAGGGGGCCTGGCACTGAAGCTTTCTTT

V: TRBV18
J: TRBJ2-7
size: -
D: TRBD1
CDR3: CASSPGTGGGYEQYF
DNA: TGTGCCAGCTCCCCCGGGACAGGTGGGGGCTACGAGCAGTACTTC

V: TRBV7-9
J: TRBJ1-3
size: -
D: -
CDR3: CASSLFRASSGNTIYF
DNA: TGTGCCAGCAGCTTGTTCAGGGCGAGCTCTGGAAACACCATATATTTT